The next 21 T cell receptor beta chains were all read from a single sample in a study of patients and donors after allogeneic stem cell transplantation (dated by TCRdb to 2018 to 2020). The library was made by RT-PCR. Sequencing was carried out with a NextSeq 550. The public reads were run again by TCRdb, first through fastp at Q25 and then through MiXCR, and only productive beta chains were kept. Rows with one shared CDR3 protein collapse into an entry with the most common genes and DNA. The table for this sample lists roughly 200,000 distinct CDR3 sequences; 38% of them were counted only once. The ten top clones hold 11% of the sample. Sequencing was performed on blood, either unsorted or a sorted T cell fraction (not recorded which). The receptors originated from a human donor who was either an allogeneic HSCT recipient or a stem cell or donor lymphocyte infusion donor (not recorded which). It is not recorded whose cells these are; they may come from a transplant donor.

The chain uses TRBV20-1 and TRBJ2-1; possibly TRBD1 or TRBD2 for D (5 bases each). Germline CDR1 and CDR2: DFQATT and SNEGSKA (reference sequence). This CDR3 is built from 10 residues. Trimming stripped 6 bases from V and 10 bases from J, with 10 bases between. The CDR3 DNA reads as TGCAGTGCCCCGGGGCGCGAGCAGTTCTTC. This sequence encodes CSAPGREQFF.

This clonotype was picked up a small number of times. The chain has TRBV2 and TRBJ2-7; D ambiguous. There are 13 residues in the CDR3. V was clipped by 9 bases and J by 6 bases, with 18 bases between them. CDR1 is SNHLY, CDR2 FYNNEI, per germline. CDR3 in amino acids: CARVEEAPREQYF. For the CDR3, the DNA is TGTGCCAGGGTCGAGGAAGCCCCCCGCGAGCAGTACTTC.

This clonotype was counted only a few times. Written as DNA, the CDR3 is TGTGCCAGCAGCCAGACAACGCGGACTGAAGCTTTCTTT. Translation gives CASSQTTRTEAFF. This sequence joins TRBV3-1 and TRBJ1-1; D uncertain. The ends were cut back, 3 bases at V and 5 bases at J, with 10 bases in the middle. The CDR3 length is 13 residues. The germline V gene encodes CDR1 LGHDT and CDR2 YNNKEL (reference sequence).

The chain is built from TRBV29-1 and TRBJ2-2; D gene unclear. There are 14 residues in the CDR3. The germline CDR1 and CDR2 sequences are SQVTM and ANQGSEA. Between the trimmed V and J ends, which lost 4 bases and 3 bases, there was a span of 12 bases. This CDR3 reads CSVGQALHTGELFF. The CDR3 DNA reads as TGCAGCGTTGGTCAGGCCCTCCACACCGGGGAGCTGTTTTTT.

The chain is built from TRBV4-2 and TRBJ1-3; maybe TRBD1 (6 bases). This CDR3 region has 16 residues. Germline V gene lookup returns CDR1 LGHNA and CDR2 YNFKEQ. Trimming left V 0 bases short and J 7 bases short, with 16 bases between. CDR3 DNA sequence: TGTGCCAGCAGCCAAGATTGGCCCGGGACACCGAACACCATATATTTT. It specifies CASSQDWPGTPNTIYF.

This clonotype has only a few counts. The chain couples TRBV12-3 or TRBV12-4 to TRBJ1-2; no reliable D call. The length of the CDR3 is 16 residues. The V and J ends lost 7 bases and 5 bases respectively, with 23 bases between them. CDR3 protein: CASTPRRALDEYGYTF. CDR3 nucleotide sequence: TGTGCCAGCACTCCCCGACGCGCTTTAGATGAGTATGGCTACACCTTC.

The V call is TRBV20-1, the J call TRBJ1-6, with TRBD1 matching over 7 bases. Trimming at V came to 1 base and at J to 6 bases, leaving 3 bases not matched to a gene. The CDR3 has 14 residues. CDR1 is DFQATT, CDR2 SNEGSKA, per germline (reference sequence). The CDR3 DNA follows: TGCAGTGCTAGAGGGGACAGAGCTAATTCACCCCTCCACTTT. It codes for CSARGDRANSPLHF.

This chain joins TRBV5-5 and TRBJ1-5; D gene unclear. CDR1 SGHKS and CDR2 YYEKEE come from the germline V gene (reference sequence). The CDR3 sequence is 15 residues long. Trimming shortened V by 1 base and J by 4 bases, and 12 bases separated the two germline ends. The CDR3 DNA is TGTGCCAGCAGCTTGATGCCGGCATGGAATCAGCCCCAGCATTTT. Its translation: CASSLMPAWNQPQHF.

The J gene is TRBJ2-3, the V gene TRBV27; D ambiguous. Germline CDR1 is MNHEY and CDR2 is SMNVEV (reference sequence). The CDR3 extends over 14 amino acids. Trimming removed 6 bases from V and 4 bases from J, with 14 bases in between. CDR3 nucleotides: TGTGCCAGCAGGGCCCTAGGCGGCGCAGATACGCAGTATTTT. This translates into CASRALGGADTQYF.

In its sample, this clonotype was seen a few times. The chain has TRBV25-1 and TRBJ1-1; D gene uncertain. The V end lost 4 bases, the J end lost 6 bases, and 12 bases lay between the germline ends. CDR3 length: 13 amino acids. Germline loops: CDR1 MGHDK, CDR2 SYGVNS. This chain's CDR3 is CASSVGEGAEAFF. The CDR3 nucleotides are TGTGCCAGCAGTGTTGGGGAGGGAGCTGAAGCTTTCTTT.

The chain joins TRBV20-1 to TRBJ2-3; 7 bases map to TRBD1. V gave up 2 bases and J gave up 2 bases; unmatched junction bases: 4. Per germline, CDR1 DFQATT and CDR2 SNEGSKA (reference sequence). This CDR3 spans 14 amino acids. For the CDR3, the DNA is TGCAGTGCTAGACGGGACAGAATCACAGATACGCAGTATTTT. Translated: CSARRDRITDTQYF.

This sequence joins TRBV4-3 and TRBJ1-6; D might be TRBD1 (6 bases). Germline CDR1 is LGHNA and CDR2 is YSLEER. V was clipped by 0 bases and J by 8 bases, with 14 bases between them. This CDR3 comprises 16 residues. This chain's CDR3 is CASSQEEGTPYSPLHF. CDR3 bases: TGCGCCAGCAGCCAAGAGGAGGGGACACCTTATTCACCCCTCCACTTT.

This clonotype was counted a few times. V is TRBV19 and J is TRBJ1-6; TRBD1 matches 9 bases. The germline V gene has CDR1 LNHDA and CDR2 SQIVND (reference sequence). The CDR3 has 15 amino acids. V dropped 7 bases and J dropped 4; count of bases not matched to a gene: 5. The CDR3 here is CASTQTGGYNSPLHF. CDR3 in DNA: TGTGCCAGTACCCAGACAGGGGGATATAATTCACCCCTCCACTTT.

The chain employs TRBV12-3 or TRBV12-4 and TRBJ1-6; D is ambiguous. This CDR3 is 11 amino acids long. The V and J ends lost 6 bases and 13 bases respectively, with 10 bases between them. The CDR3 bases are TGTGCCAGCAGCACTATGGGTCCCCTCCACTTT. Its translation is CASSTMGPLHF.

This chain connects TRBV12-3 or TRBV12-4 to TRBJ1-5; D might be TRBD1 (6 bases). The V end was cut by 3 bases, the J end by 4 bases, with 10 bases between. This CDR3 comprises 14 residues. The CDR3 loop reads CASSLGDKNQPQHF. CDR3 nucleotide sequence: TGTGCCAGCAGTTTGGGGGACAAGAATCAGCCCCAGCATTTT.

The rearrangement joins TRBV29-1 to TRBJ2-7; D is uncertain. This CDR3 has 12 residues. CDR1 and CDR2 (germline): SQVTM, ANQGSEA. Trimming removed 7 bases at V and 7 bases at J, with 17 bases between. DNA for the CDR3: TGCAGCGCCGGTATATATCAGAATGAGCAGTACTTC. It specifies CSAGIYQNEQYF.

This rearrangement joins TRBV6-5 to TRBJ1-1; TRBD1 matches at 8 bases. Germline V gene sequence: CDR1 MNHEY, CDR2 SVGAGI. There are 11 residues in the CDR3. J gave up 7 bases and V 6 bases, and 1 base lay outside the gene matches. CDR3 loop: CASRDRVEAFF. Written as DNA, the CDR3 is TGTGCCAGCAGGGACAGGGTTGAAGCTTTCTTT.

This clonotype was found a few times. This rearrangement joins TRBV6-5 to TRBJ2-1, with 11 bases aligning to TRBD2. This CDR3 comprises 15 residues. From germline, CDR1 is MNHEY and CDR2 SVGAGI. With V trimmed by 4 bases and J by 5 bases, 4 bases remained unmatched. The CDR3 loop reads CASSSPSGGNNEQFF. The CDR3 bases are TGTGCCAGCAGTTCCCCTAGCGGGGGGAACAATGAGCAGTTCTTC.

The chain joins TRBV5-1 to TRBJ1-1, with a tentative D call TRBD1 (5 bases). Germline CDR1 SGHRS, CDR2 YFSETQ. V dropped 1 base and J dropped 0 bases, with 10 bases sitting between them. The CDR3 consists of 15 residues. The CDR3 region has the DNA TGCGCCAGCAGCTTGACAGGACCTATGAACACTGAAGCTTTCTTT. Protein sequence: CASSLTGPMNTEAFF.

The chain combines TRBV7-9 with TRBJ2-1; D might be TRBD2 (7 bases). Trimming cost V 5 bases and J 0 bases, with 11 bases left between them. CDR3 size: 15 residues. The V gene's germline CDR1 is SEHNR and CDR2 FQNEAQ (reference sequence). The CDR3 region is CASSLGGASYNEQFF. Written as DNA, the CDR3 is TGTGCCAGCAGCCTAGGGGGGGCCTCCTACAATGAGCAGTTCTTC.

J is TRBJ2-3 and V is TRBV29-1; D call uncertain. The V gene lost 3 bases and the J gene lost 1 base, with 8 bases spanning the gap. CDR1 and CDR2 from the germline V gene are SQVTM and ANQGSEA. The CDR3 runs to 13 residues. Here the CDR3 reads CSVEDWGTDTQYF. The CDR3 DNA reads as TGCAGCGTTGAGGATTGGGGCACAGATACGCAGTATTTT.